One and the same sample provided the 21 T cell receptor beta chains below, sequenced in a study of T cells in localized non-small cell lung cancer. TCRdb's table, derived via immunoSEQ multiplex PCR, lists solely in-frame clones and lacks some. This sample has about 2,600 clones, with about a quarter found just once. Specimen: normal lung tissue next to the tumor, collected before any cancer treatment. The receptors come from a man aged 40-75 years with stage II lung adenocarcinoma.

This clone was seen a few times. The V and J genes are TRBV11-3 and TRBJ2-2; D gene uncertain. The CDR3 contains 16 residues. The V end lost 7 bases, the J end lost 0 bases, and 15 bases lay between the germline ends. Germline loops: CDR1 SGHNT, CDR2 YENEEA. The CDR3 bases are TGTGCCAGCAACCCACCCCTCCCGTCGAACACCGGGGAGCTGTTTTTT. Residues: CASNPPLPSNTGELFF.

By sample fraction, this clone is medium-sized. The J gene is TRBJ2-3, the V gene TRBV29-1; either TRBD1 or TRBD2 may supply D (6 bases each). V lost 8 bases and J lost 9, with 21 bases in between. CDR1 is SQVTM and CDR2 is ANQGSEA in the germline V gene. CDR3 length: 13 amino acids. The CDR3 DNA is TGCAGCATGAGGGGGGACCTCTCCCAAACGCAGTATTTT. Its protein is CSMRGDLSQTQYF.

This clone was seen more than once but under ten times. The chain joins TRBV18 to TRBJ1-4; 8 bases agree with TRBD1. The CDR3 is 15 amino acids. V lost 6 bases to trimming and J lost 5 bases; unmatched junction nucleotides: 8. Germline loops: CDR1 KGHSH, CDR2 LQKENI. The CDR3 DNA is TGTGCCAGCTCCCTGGCGGGACAGGAGAATGAAAAACTGTTTTTT. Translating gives CASSLAGQENEKLFF. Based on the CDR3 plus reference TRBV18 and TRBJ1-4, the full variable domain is NAGVMQNPRHLVRRRGQEARLRCSPMKGHSHVYWYRQLPEEGLKFMVYLQKENIIDESGMPKERFSAEFPKEGPSILRIQQVVRGDSAAYFCASSLAGQENEKLFFGSGTQLSVL.

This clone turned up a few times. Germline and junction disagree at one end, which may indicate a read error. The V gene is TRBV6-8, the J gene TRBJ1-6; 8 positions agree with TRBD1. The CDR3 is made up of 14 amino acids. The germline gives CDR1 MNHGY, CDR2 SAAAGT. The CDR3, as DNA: TGTGCCATCAGTGGGACAGGCACCAATTCACCCCTCCACTTT. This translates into CAISGTGTNSPLHF.

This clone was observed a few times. The CDR3 reads CASSRQGFAEAFF. The CDR3 nucleotides read TGTGCCAGCAGTCGACAGGGTTTCGCTGAAGCTTTCTTT. The chain joins TRBV6-8 to TRBJ1-1; 7 bases agree with TRBD1. This CDR3 has 13 amino acids. Germline assignment: CDR1 MNHGY and CDR2 SAAAGT. V lost 5 bases and J lost 6; bases outside the gene matches: 6.

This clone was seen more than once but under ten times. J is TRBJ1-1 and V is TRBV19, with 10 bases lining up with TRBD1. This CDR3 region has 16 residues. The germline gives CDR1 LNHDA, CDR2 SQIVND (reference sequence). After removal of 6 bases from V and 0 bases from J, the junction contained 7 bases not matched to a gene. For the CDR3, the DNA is TGTGCCAGTAGCCCGGGACAGGGGACGGTGAACACTGAAGCTTTCTTT. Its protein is CASSPGQGTVNTEAFF. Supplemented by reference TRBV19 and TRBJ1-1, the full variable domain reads DGGITQSPKYLFRKEGQNVTLSCEQNLNHDAMYWYRQDPGQGLRLIYYSQIVNDFQKGDIAEGYSVSREKKESFPLTVTSAQKNPTAFYLCASSPGQGTVNTEAFFGQGTRLTVV.

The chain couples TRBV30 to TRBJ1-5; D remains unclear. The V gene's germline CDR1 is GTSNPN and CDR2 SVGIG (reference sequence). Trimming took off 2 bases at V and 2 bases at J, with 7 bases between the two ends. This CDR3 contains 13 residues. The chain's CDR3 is CAWSHGGNQPQHF. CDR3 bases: TGTGCCTGGAGTCACGGGGGCAATCAGCCCCAGCATTTT.

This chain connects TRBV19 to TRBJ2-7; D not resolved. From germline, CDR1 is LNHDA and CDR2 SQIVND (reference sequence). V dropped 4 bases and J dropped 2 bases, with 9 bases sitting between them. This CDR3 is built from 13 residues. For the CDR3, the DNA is TGTGCCAGTAGTACTGGCAGAACCTACGAGCAGTACTTC. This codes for CASSTGRTYEQYF.

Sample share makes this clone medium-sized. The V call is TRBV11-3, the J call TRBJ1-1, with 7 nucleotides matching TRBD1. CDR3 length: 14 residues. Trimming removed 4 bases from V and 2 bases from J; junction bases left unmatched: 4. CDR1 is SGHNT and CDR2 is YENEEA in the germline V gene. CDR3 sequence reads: CASSYRGGNTEAFF. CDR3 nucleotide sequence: TGTGCCAGCAGCTACAGGGGAGGAAACACTGAAGCTTTCTTT.

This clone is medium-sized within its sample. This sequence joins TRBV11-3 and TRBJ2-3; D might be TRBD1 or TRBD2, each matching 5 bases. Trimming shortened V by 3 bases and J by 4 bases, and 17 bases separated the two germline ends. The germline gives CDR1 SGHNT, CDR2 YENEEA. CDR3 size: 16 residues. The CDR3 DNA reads TGTGCCAGCAGCTTGGGTGTTTTGGGGGATGCAGATACGCAGTATTTT. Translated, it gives CASSLGVLGDADTQYF.

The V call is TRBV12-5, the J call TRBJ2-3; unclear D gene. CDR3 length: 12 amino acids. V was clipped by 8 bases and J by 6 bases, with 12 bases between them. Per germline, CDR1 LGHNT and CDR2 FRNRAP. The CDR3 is CASTLMGDTQYF. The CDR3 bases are TGTGCTAGTACCCTTATGGGGGATACGCAGTATTTT.

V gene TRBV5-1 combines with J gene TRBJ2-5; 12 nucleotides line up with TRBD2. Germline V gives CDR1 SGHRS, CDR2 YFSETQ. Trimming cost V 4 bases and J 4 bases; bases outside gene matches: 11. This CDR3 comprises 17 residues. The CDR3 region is CASSQDLTSGGGETQYF. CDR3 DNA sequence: TGCGCCAGCAGCCAAGACCTGACTAGCGGGGGCGGAGAGACCCAGTACTTC.

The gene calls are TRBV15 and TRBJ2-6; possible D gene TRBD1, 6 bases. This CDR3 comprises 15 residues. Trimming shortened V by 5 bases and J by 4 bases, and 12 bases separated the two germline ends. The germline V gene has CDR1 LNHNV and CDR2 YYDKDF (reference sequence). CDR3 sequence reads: CATSGTGTGANVLTF. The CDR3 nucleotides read TGTGCCACCAGCGGGACCGGGACAGGGGCCAACGTCCTGACTTTC. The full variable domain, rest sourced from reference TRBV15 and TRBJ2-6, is DAMVIQNPRYQVTQFGKPVTLSCSQTLNHNVMYWYQQKSSQAPKLLFHYYDKDFNNEADTPDNFQSRRPNTSFCFLDIRSPGLGDTAMYLCATSGTGTGANVLTFGAGSRLTVL.

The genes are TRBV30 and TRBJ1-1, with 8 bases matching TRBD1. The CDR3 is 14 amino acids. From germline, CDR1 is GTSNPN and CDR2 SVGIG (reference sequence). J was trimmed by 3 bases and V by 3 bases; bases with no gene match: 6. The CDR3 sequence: CAWRSTGGDTEAFF. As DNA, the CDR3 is TGTGCCTGGAGGTCAACAGGGGGTGACACTGAAGCTTTCTTT.

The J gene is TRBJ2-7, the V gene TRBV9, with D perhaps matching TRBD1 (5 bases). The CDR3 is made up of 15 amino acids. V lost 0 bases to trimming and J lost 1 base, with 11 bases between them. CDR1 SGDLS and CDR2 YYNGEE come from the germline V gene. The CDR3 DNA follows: TGTGCCAGCAGCGTAGGGTCTGCAGGGTCCTACGAGCAGTACTTC. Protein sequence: CASSVGSAGSYEQYF.

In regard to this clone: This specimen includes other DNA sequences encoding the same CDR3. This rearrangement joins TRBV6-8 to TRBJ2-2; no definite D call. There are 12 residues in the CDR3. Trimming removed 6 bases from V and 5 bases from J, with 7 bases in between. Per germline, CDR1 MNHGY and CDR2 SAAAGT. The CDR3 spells CASSRTTGELFF. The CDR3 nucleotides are TGTGCCAGCAGCAGAACAACCGGGGAGCTGTTTTTT.

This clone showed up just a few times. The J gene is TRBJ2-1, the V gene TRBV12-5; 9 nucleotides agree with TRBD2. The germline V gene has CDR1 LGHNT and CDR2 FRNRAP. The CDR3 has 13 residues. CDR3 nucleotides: TGTGCCAGCTCTAGCGGGGACTCCAATGAGCAGTTCTTC. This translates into CASSSGDSNEQFF.

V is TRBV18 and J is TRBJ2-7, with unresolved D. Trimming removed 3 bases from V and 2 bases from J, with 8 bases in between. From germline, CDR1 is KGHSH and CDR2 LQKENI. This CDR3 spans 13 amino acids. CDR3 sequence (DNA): TGTGCCAGCTCACCCGGGCCTCCCTACGAGCAGTACGTC. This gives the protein CASSPGPPYEQYV.

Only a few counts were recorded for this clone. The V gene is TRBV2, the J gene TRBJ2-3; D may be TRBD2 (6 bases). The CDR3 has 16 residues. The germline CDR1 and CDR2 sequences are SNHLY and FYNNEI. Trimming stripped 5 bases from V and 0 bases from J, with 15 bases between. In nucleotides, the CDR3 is TGTGCCAGCAGTCCCGGGGGACCACTTAGCACAGATACGCAGTATTTT. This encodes CASSPGGPLSTDTQYF.

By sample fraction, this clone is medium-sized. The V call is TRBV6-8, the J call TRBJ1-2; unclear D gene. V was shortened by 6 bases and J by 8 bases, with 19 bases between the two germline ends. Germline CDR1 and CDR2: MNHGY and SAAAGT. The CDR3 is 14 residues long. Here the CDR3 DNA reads TGTGCCAGCAGACCTCAATGGGTTATGGGAGGCTACACCTTC. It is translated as CASRPQWVMGGYTF.

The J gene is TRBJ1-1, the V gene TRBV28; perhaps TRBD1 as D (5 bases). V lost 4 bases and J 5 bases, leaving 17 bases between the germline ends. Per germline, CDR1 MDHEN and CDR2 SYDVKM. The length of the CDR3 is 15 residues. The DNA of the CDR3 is TGTGCCAGCAGTTCCCTTAGGGGCAGAAGGACTGAAGCTTTCTTT. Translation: CASSSLRGRRTEAFF.